The sample holds a few counts of the clone carrying this T cell receptor (beta chain). Its antigen is not known. Clones were read by immunoSEQ multiplex PCR, and TCRdb kept only the in-frame ones, dropping some. The sample includes under 70,000 clones, 76% seen only once; the top ten take about an eighth. The data belong to a study of T cell responses to AZD1222 COVID-19 vaccine. Study-level findings and limits: Vaccine-associated CD4 TCRs spanned spike, dominant at 160-218 and 743-854. Only after the peak T cell response were repertoires sampled.

Germline trimming cut 5 bases from V and 5 bases from J; bases unmatched to any gene: 5. The germline V gene has CDR1 SGHAT and CDR2 FQDESV (reference sequence). The CDR3 is made up of 15 amino acids. This chain joins TRBV11-1 and TRBJ2-2, with 10 nucleotides matching TRBD1. Specimen: peripheral blood, collected on day 0 of AZD1222 vaccination. The origin of this receptor is an adult in good health. DNA of the CDR3: TGTGCCAGCAGCCAGACAGGGGGCTTTACCGGGGAGCTGTTTTTT. Encoded protein: CASSQTGGFTGELFF.